This entry describes one T cell receptor (beta chain). The data originate from a study of long-term antiretroviral therapy in people with HIV. It was version v3.0 of the immunoSEQ assay that was run at survey level. Per-sample TRB depth target: about 35,000-50,000 T-cell genomes. Here immunoSEQ multiplex PCR was the method, and the copy in TCRdb shows in-frame clones only, minus some. The sample includes roughly 16,000 clones, roughly 96% seen only once; the top ten take roughly 1.5%. This receptor was identified in a man aged 25-45 years with HIV. The specimen comprised unsorted PBMCs, sampled approximately 11 years after starting antiretroviral therapy.

This CDR3 is CASSQGQGRSTNEKLFF. The CDR3 DNA reads as TGCGCCAGCAGCCAAGGACAGGGGAGATCAACTAATGAAAAACTGTTTTTT. The chain recombines TRBV5-1 with TRBJ1-4, with TRBD1 matching over 9 bases. Germline CDR1 reads SGHRS; CDR2 reads YFSETQ. J lost 0 bases, V lost 4 bases, and 7 bases had no gene match. The CDR3 has 17 amino acids.